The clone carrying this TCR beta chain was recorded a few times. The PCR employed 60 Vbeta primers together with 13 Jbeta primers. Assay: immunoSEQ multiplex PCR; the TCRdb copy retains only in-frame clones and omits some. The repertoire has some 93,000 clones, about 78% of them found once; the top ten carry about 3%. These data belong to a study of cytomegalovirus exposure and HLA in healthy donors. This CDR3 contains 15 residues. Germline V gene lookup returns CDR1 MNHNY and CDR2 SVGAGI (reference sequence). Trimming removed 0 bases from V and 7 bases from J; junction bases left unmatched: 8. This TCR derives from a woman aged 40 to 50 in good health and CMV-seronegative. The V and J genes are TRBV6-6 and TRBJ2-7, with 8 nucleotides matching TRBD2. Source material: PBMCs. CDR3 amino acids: CASSYSAGGAREQYF. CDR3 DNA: TGTGCCAGCAGTTACTCCGCCGGGGGGGCGAGGGAGCAGTACTTC.